This T cell receptor beta chain appears in the sequencing data of a study of T cell changes during pregnancy in multiple sclerosis (dated by TCRdb to between 2018 and 2020). Regarding the study in general: Changes in the T cell repertoire over the course of pregnancy were examined in this study in women with multiple sclerosis.

Measured from the cysteine to the phenylalanine, the CDR3 is 14 residues long. Only the CDR3 part of the read is kept: 42 bases, read in frame from the first base. V loses 6 bases, J loses 6 bases, and the germline ends lie 15 bases apart. CDR1 is given as MDHEN and CDR2 as SYDVKM, both from the germline V gene. As regards this clone: It lacks a known antigen. No base quality values were provided; no much bigger clone lies one nucleotide off.

The protocol used for the library was the immunoSEQ multiplex PCR assay. TCRdb limited this immuneACCESS table to in-frame rearrangements with V and J called. A share of clones is missing; checked studies link under half to unresolved V genes, and the rest is unexplained. The table for this sample lists about 40,000 clones; 90% to 95% of them were counted only once. About 8% of the sample comes from the top ten. Here the sequenced sample was CD8+ T cells from peripheral blood mononuclear cells, taken before pregnancy. The receptor chain draws on TRBV28 and TRBJ2-1; a tentative D call is TRBD1 (6 bases match). This TCR came from a female donor with multiple sclerosis, enrolled in a pregnancy study. The nucleotide sequence is given as TGTGCCAGCAGCTTAACAGGGTATGCCAATGAGCAGTTCTTC. Translation gives CASSLTGYANEQFF.